The 23 T cell receptor beta chains presented below share a single source sample, sequenced in a study of CD39 and CD103 CD8 tumor-infiltrating T cells (dated by TCRdb to 2017 to 2018). Libraries were made using the immunoSEQ multiplex PCR assay. This is the immuneACCESS table as TCRdb keeps it, with only in-frame sequences that have V and J called. A part of the clones is gone; compared with another copy, unresolved V genes explain less than half, and the rest is unexplained. Recorded for this sample are some 3,000 clones; roughly four fifths of them occurred a single time. The ten largest clones capture 20% to 25% of the sample. The source material was CD39- CD103- CD8+ T cells sorted from the tumor. The sample's cell subset or site label, in plain terms: CD103-CD39- double-negative CD45RA- CD8 T cells. All receptors derive from a human donor with head and neck squamous cell carcinoma.

V and J are TRBV21-1 and TRBJ2-5; TRBD2 is the table's D call, not checked against the DNA. TRBV21-1 is noted as a pseudogene. This CDR3 has 15 residues. CDR3 sequence (DNA): TGTGCCAGCAGCTCTCCGAGGGCACTAAGGGAGACCCAGTACTTC. Its protein is CASSSPRALRETQYF.

The rearrangement joins TRBV10-3 to TRBJ2-3; a weak D match, TRBD2 (5 bases). Germline CDR1 reads ENHRY; CDR2 reads SYGVKD. Trimming took 7 bases from V and 0 from J, leaving 20 bases between them. The length of the CDR3 is 17 residues. DNA of the CDR3: TGTGCCATCACCGATCCTGTCTCCGGGGATAGCACAGATACGCAGTATTTT. This encodes CAITDPVSGDSTDTQYF.

This clone showed up just a few times. The same CDR3 also results from other DNA sequences found in this sample. The genes are TRBV9 and TRBJ2-3, with D unresolved. Trimming left V 3 bases short and J 1 base short, with 12 bases between. CDR1 is SGDLS and CDR2 is YYNGEE in the germline V gene. The CDR3 runs to 15 residues. The CDR3 protein is CASSAVYEGTDTQYF. CDR3 nucleotides: TGTGCCAGCAGCGCTGTTTATGAGGGCACAGATACGCAGTATTTT.

This chain links TRBV11-2 with TRBJ1-1, with 7 positions matching TRBD1. V shed 0 bases and J 0 bases; nucleotides not matched to a gene: 7. This CDR3 spans 17 amino acids. Germline assignment: CDR1 SGHAT and CDR2 FQNNGV. CDR3 sequence (DNA): TGTGCCAGCAGCTTAGACGCGACAGGGAGTGTGAACACTGAAGCTTTCTTT. This codes for CASSLDATGSVNTEAFF.

The V call is TRBV9, the J call TRBJ2-3, with 12 bases that match TRBD2. Trimming took 3 bases from V and 3 from J; bases not matched to a gene: 5. The CDR3 has 16 amino acids. Germline CDR1 and CDR2: SGDLS and YYNGEE. The CDR3 sequence: CASSATLAGGTDTQYF. Here the CDR3 DNA reads TGTGCCAGCAGCGCCACCCTAGCGGGGGGGACAGATACGCAGTATTTT.

The chain links TRBV7-2 to TRBJ1-4; no definite D call. Germline loops: CDR1 SGHTA, CDR2 FQGNSA. V lost 5 bases and J 6 bases, leaving 16 bases between the germline ends. The CDR3 is made up of 15 amino acids. In nucleotides, the CDR3 is TGTGCCAGCAGCCCTATGAGGGCTTGGTATGAAAAACTGTTTTTT. Translating it yields CASSPMRAWYEKLFF.

The V call is TRBV27, the J call TRBJ2-3, with D maybe TRBD1 (6 bases). The germline V and J ends were trimmed by 6 bases and 2 bases, with 18 bases remaining between them. The germline V gene has CDR1 MNHEY and CDR2 SMNVEV (reference sequence). The CDR3 spans 16 residues. The CDR3 reads CASSSRGGGFTDTQYF. The CDR3 bases are TGTGCCAGCAGCTCCCGGGGTGGGGGCTTCACAGATACGCAGTATTTT.

V and J are TRBV19 and TRBJ2-2, with D possibly TRBD2 on 6 matching bases. Per germline, CDR1 LNHDA and CDR2 SQIVND (reference sequence). Trimming removed 11 bases at V and 0 bases at J, with 22 bases between. The CDR3 contains 17 residues. The CDR3 sequence: CASGGEREPSNTGELFF. CDR3 sequence (DNA): TGTGCCTCAGGAGGGGAGAGGGAGCCTTCGAACACCGGGGAGCTGTTTTTT. The complete variable domain, with remaining parts taken from reference TRBV19 and TRBJ2-2, reads DGGITQSPKYLFRKEGQNVTLSCEQNLNHDAMYWYRQDPGQGLRLIYYSQIVNDFQKGDIAEGYSVSREKKESFPLTVTSAQKNPTAFYLCASGGEREPSNTGELFFGEGSRLTVL.

The chain uses TRBV6-5 and TRBJ2-5; TRBD2 is a possible D gene (6 bases). Trimming stripped 5 bases from V and 0 bases from J, with 13 bases between. The CDR3 has 15 amino acids. CDR1 is MNHEY and CDR2 is SVGAGI in the germline V gene. CDR3 protein: CASSPGLTDQETQYF. The DNA for the CDR3 is TGTGCCAGCAGTCCGGGACTTACCGACCAAGAGACCCAGTACTTC.

The rearrangement uses TRBV10-2 and TRBJ1-5, with D possibly matching TRBD1 (5 bases). This CDR3 is built from 16 residues. The V gene's germline CDR1 is WSHSY and CDR2 SAAADI. V lost 4 bases and J lost 3, with 16 bases in between. In DNA form, the CDR3 reads TGCGCCAGCAGTGGGCTGGGGGAGGGGAACAATCAGCCCCAGCATTTT. Translated, it gives CASSGLGEGNNQPQHF.

This chain links TRBV27 with TRBJ2-1; maybe TRBD2 (5 bases). The CDR3 totals 16 residues. The germline V gene encodes CDR1 MNHEY and CDR2 SMNVEV (reference sequence). Between the trimmed V and J ends, which lost 2 bases and 6 bases, there was a span of 17 bases. The CDR3 is CASSLDLPGKGNEQFF. CDR3 DNA: TGTGCCAGCAGTTTAGATCTACCGGGGAAAGGCAATGAGCAGTTCTTC.

The chain has TRBV19 and TRBJ2-5; D is possibly TRBD2 (6 bases). TRBJ2-7 matches the DNA end more closely, so the J call is doubtful. The germline V gene encodes CDR1 LNHDA and CDR2 SQIVND (reference sequence). The CDR3 consists of 14 residues. Written as DNA, the CDR3 is TGTGCCAGTAGTCCCTCGACTAGCTCCTACGAGCAGTACTTC. This encodes CASSPSTSSYEQYF.

This chain links TRBV11-2 with TRBJ1-5; the D is unclear. V shed 1 base and J shed 4 bases, with 8 bases lying between them. The CDR3 is made up of 14 amino acids. Germline CDR1 reads SGHAT; CDR2 reads FQNNGV. The CDR3 loop reads CASSLGGSNQPQHF. CDR3 in DNA: TGTGCCAGCAGCTTAGGAGGGTCGAATCAGCCCCAGCATTTT.

The rearrangement joins TRBV13 to TRBJ1-1; D unresolved. The germline CDR1 and CDR2 sequences are PRHDT and FYEKMQ (reference sequence). The CDR3 has 14 residues. V lost 1 base and J 4 bases, leaving 10 bases between the germline ends. CDR3 protein: CASSLAGRGTEAFF. For the CDR3, the DNA is TGTGCCAGCAGCTTAGCCGGGAGAGGCACTGAAGCTTTCTTT.

This clone was recorded once. The chain has TRBV11-2 and TRBJ1-6; the D is unclear. The CDR3 has 14 amino acids. Germline loops: CDR1 SGHAT, CDR2 FQNNGV. The V gene lost 2 bases and the J gene lost 7 bases, with 9 bases spanning the gap. The CDR3 nucleotides read TGTGCCAGCAGCTTAAGTGGGCAGAATTCACCCCTCCACTTT. Translating it yields CASSLSGQNSPLHF.

V is TRBV4-1 and J is TRBJ1-2, with unresolved D. The length of the CDR3 is 15 residues. V was clipped by 0 bases and J by 1 base, with 9 bases between them. Germline CDR1 is MGHRA and CDR2 is YSYEKL. The CDR3 DNA is TGCGCCAGCAGCCAAGATTTTAGCCTTAACTATGGCTACACCTTC. As protein: CASSQDFSLNYGYTF.

This sequence joins TRBV13 and TRBJ1-2; no clear D. The CDR3 is made up of 14 amino acids. V was cut by 3 bases and J by 8 bases, with 16 bases left in between. Germline V gene sequence: CDR1 PRHDT, CDR2 FYEKMQ (reference sequence). CDR3 sequence reads: CASSFSGREGGYTF. DNA of the CDR3: TGTGCCAGCAGCTTTAGCGGTAGGGAAGGCGGCTACACCTTC.

The genes are TRBV7-8 and TRBJ2-2, with 7 bases lining up with TRBD1. Unmatched junction bases numbered 7, after V lost 0 bases and J lost 0 bases. Germline CDR1 and CDR2: SGHVS and FQNEAQ. This CDR3 is 18 amino acids long. CDR3 in amino acids: CASSLATQGPPNTGELFF. In nucleotides, the CDR3 is TGTGCCAGCAGCTTAGCCACACAGGGGCCGCCGAACACCGGGGAGCTGTTTTTT.

The chain couples TRBV7-9 to TRBJ2-1, with D uncertain. Germline CDR1 SEHNR, CDR2 FQNEAQ (reference sequence). The CDR3 totals 12 residues. Trimming took 3 bases from V and 8 from J, leaving 8 bases between them. This chain's CDR3 is CASSLQRDEQFF. CDR3 bases: TGTGCCAGCAGCTTGCAACGAGATGAGCAGTTCTTC. Together with reference TRBV7-9 and TRBJ2-1, the CDR3 gives the full variable domain: DTGVSQNPRHKITKRGQNVTFRCDPISEHNRLYWYRQTLGQGPEFLTYFQNEAQLEKSRLLSDRFSAERPKGSFSTLEIQRTEQGDSAMYLCASSLQRDEQFFGPGTRLTVL.

The chain links TRBV28 to TRBJ2-3; 10 bases are shared with TRBD2. This CDR3 is built from 15 residues. Germline V lookup: CDR1 MDHEN, CDR2 SYDVKM. After removal of 10 bases from V and 5 bases from J, the junction contained 12 bases not matched to a gene. The CDR3 is CATSGGAWGGDTQYF. In nucleotides, the CDR3 is TGTGCCACTAGCGGGGGCGCTTGGGGGGGAGATACGCAGTATTTT.

The table lists this clone with a count of one. The chain recombines TRBV6-5 with TRBJ1-5, with TRBD1 matching 7 bases. The CDR3 is 15 amino acids. The germline V gene encodes CDR1 MNHEY and CDR2 SVGAGI. V lost 2 bases and J lost 3; bases outside the gene matches: 4. The CDR3 reads CASSYGQVNNQPQHF. CDR3 bases: TGTGCCAGCAGTTACGGACAGGTCAACAATCAGCCCCAGCATTTT.

This chain joins TRBV27 and TRBJ2-7; 10 bases are shared with TRBD1. The CDR3 totals 14 residues. The trim removed 3 bases at V and 2 bases at J, leaving 1 base unmatched. Germline CDR1 reads MNHEY; CDR2 reads SMNVEV (reference sequence). The CDR3 DNA sequence: TGTGCCAGCAGTTTCGGGACAGGGGCCTACGAGCAGTACTTC. As protein: CASSFGTGAYEQYF.

The V gene is TRBV6-5, the J gene TRBJ2-7; TRBD2 matches 9 bases. Germline CDR1 reads MNHEY; CDR2 reads SVGAGI. Germline trimming cut 1 base from V and 6 bases from J; bases unmatched to any gene: 7. The CDR3 has 15 residues. CDR3 residues: CASSYLAGGPIEQYF. As DNA, the CDR3 is TGTGCCAGCAGTTACTTGGCGGGGGGGCCAATCGAGCAGTACTTC.